The 31 T cell receptor beta chains below come from one sample, sequenced in a study of blood T cell repertoires in COVID-19. Assay: immunoSEQ multiplex PCR; the TCRdb copy retains only in-frame clones and omits some. The sample records roughly 150,000 clones, around three quarters being singletons. The source material was peripheral blood. The origin of the receptors is a man aged 55-75 years with acute or convalescent COVID-19.

The rearrangement links TRBV7-9 to TRBJ2-7; D is perhaps TRBD1 (5 bases). Germline V gene sequence: CDR1 SEHNR, CDR2 FQNEAQ (reference sequence). Between the trimmed V and J ends, which lost 4 bases and 2 bases, there was a span of 18 bases. The CDR3 consists of 16 residues. CDR3 coding DNA: TGTGCCAGCAGCTCCCGGGTTGGGGCGGCAGCCTACGAGCAGTACTTC. Its translation: CASSSRVGAAAYEQYF.

The chain has TRBV5-4 and TRBJ1-2, with TRBD1 matching over 8 bases. Germline V CDR1 and CDR2: SGHNT, YYREEE (reference sequence). The CDR3 covers 14 residues. V lost 5 bases, J lost 0 bases, and 3 bases stayed unmatched. DNA of the CDR3: TGTGCCAGCAGGGGACAGGCAGCTAACTATGGCTACACCTTC. Its protein is CASRGQAANYGYTF.

The chain couples TRBV5-1 to TRBJ2-1, with a possible D match to TRBD2 (6 bases). The CDR3 has 14 residues. V lost 4 bases to trimming and J lost 8 bases, with 16 bases between them. Germline CDR1 reads SGHRS; CDR2 reads YFSETQ. Written as DNA, the CDR3 is TGCGCCAGCAGCGGATTGACTAGTCTCGATGAGCAGTTCTTC. It encodes CASSGLTSLDEQFF.

CDR3 loop: CASSEAAGLTDTQYF. In nucleotides, the CDR3 is TGTGCCAGCAGTGAAGCGGCGGGTTTGACAGATACGCAGTATTTT. This rearrangement joins TRBV6-1 to TRBJ2-3; perhaps TRBD2 as D (5 bases). Germline CDR1 MNHNS, CDR2 SASEGT. CDR3 length: 15 amino acids. V was pared by 0 bases and J by 3 bases, with 10 bases between.

The chain carries TRBV6-5 and TRBJ1-6; possible D gene TRBD1, 6 bases. Between the trimmed V and J ends, which lost 7 bases and 0 bases, there was a span of 10 bases. This CDR3 is 15 amino acids long. From germline, CDR1 is MNHEY and CDR2 SVGAGI. CDR3 nucleotides: TGTGCCAGCAACCCGGACAGCTCCTATAATTCACCCCTCCACTTT. Translation gives CASNPDSSYNSPLHF.

V and J are TRBV9 and TRBJ2-1; D is unresolved. V shed 0 bases and J shed 4 bases, with 14 bases lying between them. The germline CDR1 and CDR2 sequences are SGDLS and YYNGEE. CDR3 length: 16 amino acids. The CDR3 coding sequence is TGTGCCAGCAGCGTAGTACCCTCTCCGGGTTACAATGAGCAGTTCTTC. This translates into CASSVVPSPGYNEQFF.

The chain employs TRBV12-3 or TRBV12-4 and TRBJ1-1; no clear D gene. The ends were cut back, 10 bases at V and 1 base at J, with 13 bases in the middle. This CDR3 contains 13 residues. DNA for the CDR3: TGTGCCACCTCGGAGGGCCCGAACACTGAAGCTTTCTTT. Translation gives CATSEGPNTEAFF.

The chain carries TRBV4-2 and TRBJ2-2; 12 bases line up with TRBD2. This CDR3 comprises 17 residues. With 4 bases clipped from V and 2 bases from J, the junction kept 5 bases outside the gene matches. The germline V gene encodes CDR1 LGHNA and CDR2 YNFKEQ. The chain's CDR3 is CASSLGLAGINTGELFF. Written as DNA, the CDR3 is TGTGCCAGCAGCCTCGGACTAGCGGGGATCAACACCGGGGAGCTGTTTTTT.

The CDR3 sequence is CASMEQGRSGVLTF. The CDR3 DNA reads TGTGCCAGCATGGAGCAGGGTAGGTCCGGCGTCCTGACTTTC. This chain uses TRBV5-8 with TRBJ2-6; possibly TRBD1 for D (5 bases). Germline CDR1 and CDR2: SGHTS and YDEGEE. The CDR3 is 14 residues long. The V gene lost 6 bases and the J gene lost 12 bases, with 19 bases spanning the gap.

The chain couples TRBV7-2 to TRBJ1-1, with 9 bases identical to TRBD1. V dropped 5 bases and J dropped 11; count of bases not matched to a gene: 9. CDR1 and CDR2 from the germline V gene are SGHTA and FQGNSA. CDR3 length: 13 residues. Here the CDR3 DNA reads TGTGCCAGCAGCCTTTACAGGGGGCGCGGTGCTTTCTTT. Translation gives CASSLYRGRGAFF.

The chain recombines TRBV5-8 with TRBJ2-1, with D perhaps matching TRBD1 (6 bases). V lost 0 bases and J 8 bases, leaving 15 bases between the germline ends. CDR1 and CDR2 from the germline V gene are SGHTS and YDEGEE. The CDR3 is 15 amino acids. CDR3 residues: CASSLVGHGAHEQFF. The CDR3, as DNA: TGTGCCAGCAGCTTGGTGGGACACGGGGCACATGAGCAGTTCTTC. The full variable domain, its missing parts supplied by reference TRBV5-8 and TRBJ2-1, is EAGVTQSPTHLIKTRGQQATLRCSPISGHTSVYWYQQALGLGLQFLLWYDEGEERNRGNFPPRFSGRQFPNYSSELNVNALELEDSALYLCASSLVGHGAHEQFFGPGTRLTVL.

This rearrangement joins TRBV3-1 (or the pseudogene TRBV3-2) to TRBJ2-7, with D unclear. CDR3 length equals 12 residues. Germline CDR1 is LGHDT and CDR2 is YNNKEL (reference sequence). Trimming pared 3 bases from V and 6 bases from J, leaving 9 bases between. CDR3 sequence: CASSHRLGEQYF. CDR3 DNA: TGTGCCAGCAGCCACCGACTGGGCGAGCAGTACTTC.

This rearrangement joins TRBV7-9 to TRBJ1-2; 7 bases map to TRBD1. From germline, CDR1 is SEHNR and CDR2 FQNEAQ (reference sequence). V shed 4 bases and J 2 bases; nucleotides not matched to a gene: 7. The CDR3 sequence is 15 residues long. CDR3 in DNA: TGTGCCAGCAGCTCCTCGGGACAGCTAAACTATGGCTACACCTTC. Amino acid sequence: CASSSSGQLNYGYTF.

In its sample, this clone was seen once. The genes are TRBV7-8 and TRBJ2-5; D may be TRBD2 (5 bases). Germline lookup yields CDR1 SGHVS and CDR2 FQNEAQ. V was cut by 5 bases and J by 5 bases, with 18 bases left in between. CDR3 size: 15 residues. The CDR3 DNA sequence: TGTGCCAGCAGCATGATAGCGAGACCGGGGGAGACCCAGTACTTC. Its translation: CASSMIARPGETQYF.

For this clone: Distinct nucleotide sequences in the sample also encode this CDR3. CDR3 residues: CSVGETGGGGEKLFF. DNA of the CDR3: TGCAGCGTTGGGGAGACAGGGGGTGGGGGGGAAAAACTGTTTTTT. The chain joins TRBV29-1 to TRBJ1-4, with TRBD1 matching 9 bases. This CDR3 region has 15 residues. J gave up 8 bases and V 4 bases, and 11 bases lay outside the gene matches. CDR1 SQVTM and CDR2 ANQGSEA come from the germline V gene.

CDR3 sequence reads: CASSLDGAGGGQPQHF. The CDR3 nucleotides read TGTGCCAGCAGCTTAGATGGGGCCGGGGGGGGTCAGCCCCAGCATTTT. The chain carries TRBV7-8 and TRBJ1-5; maybe TRBD1 (5 bases). The CDR3 is 16 amino acids. Germline assignment: CDR1 SGHVS and CDR2 FQNEAQ. Trimming removed 1 base from V and 6 bases from J, with 16 bases in between.

This sequence joins TRBV11-2 and TRBJ2-7; maybe TRBD1 (5 bases). The germline CDR1 and CDR2 sequences are SGHAT and FQNNGV. The V and J ends lost 2 bases and 1 base respectively, with 12 bases between them. The CDR3 has 15 amino acids. The CDR3 sequence: CASSLPGSLSYEQYF. The CDR3 coding sequence is TGTGCCAGCAGCTTACCAGGGTCCCTTTCCTACGAGCAGTACTTC.

The V and J genes are TRBV18 and TRBJ2-1, with D perhaps matching TRBD1 (6 bases). Germline CDR1 reads KGHSH; CDR2 reads LQKENI. Between the trimmed V and J ends, which lost 0 bases and 1 base, there was a span of 10 bases. The CDR3 is 16 amino acids. The CDR3 reads CASSPPGTQSYNEQFF. The CDR3 DNA reads as TGTGCCAGCTCACCACCCGGGACACAGTCCTACAATGAGCAGTTCTTC. Based on the CDR3 plus reference TRBV18 and TRBJ2-1, the full variable domain is NAGVMQNPRHLVRRRGQEARLRCSPMKGHSHVYWYRQLPEEGLKFMVYLQKENIIDESGMPKERFSAEFPKEGPSILRIQQVVRGDSAAYFCASSPPGTQSYNEQFFGPGTRLTVL.

The chain has TRBV7-9 and TRBJ1-2; 10 bases agree with TRBD1. The CDR3 has 17 amino acids. The V gene's germline CDR1 is SEHNR and CDR2 FQNEAQ (reference sequence). The V and J ends lost 4 bases and 3 bases, in that order; junction bases with no gene match: 11. The chain's CDR3 is CASSYSHGQGGDYGYTF. The CDR3 nucleotides read TGTGCCAGCAGCTACAGCCACGGACAGGGGGGAGACTATGGCTACACCTTC. Based on the CDR3 plus reference TRBV7-9 and TRBJ1-2, the full variable domain is DTGVSQNPRHKITKRGQNVTFRCDPISEHNRLYWYRQTLGQGPEFLTYFQNEAQLEKSRLLSDRFSAERPKGSFSTLEIQRTEQGDSAMYLCASSYSHGQGGDYGYTFGSGTRLTVV.

This clone showed up just a few times. This chain joins TRBV5-6 and TRBJ1-1, with D hard to call. In germline, CDR1 is SGHDT, CDR2 YYEEEE. V shed 0 bases and J shed 2 bases, with 2 bases lying between them. The CDR3 is 12 residues long. The CDR3 DNA sequence: TGTGCCAGCAGCTTGGTAAACACTGAAGCTTTCTTT. It is translated as CASSLVNTEAFF.

This sequence joins TRBV5-5 and TRBJ2-5; 7 bases are shared with TRBD1. The CDR3 runs to 13 residues. The J segment lost 2 bases and the V segment lost 5 bases, leaving 3 bases of the junction unmatched. CDR1 is SGHKS, CDR2 YYEKEE, per germline (reference sequence). CDR3 bases: TGTGCCAGCAGGATACAGGGGCAAGAGACCCAGTACTTC. This translates into CASRIQGQETQYF.

This chain uses TRBV7-9 with TRBJ2-2, with D perhaps matching TRBD1 (6 bases). Between the trimmed V and J ends, which lost 6 bases and 0 bases, there was a span of 14 bases. The CDR3 extends over 16 amino acids. Germline-derived CDR1 and CDR2 are SEHNR and FQNEAQ (reference sequence). The CDR3 loop is CASRYRTDPNTGELFF. The CDR3 DNA reads as TGTGCCAGCAGATACCGGACAGACCCGAACACCGGGGAGCTGTTTTTT.

The V call is TRBV5-1, the J call TRBJ2-5, with 16 bases lining up with TRBD2. CDR1 is SGHRS, CDR2 YFSETQ, per germline. This CDR3 contains 17 residues. The junction had 8 bases not matched to a gene; V was cut back by 4 bases and J by 5 bases. The chain's CDR3 is CASSPTGLAGGWETQYF. The DNA for the CDR3 is TGCGCCAGCAGCCCGACGGGACTAGCGGGAGGGTGGGAGACCCAGTACTTC.

This clone was picked up one time. The chain links TRBV7-9 to TRBJ1-4; D may be TRBD1 (6 bases). Germline V lookup: CDR1 SEHNR, CDR2 FQNEAQ (reference sequence). V was pared by 5 bases and J by 10 bases, with 23 bases between. The CDR3 covers 16 residues. CDR3: CASSPDRVARGGKLFF. In nucleotides, the CDR3 is TGTGCCAGCAGCCCCGATCGAGTGGCTCGAGGGGGAAAACTGTTTTTT.

On this clone itself: A junction boundary mismatches the germline segment, possibly from a read error. This chain connects TRBV5-1 to TRBJ2-7; D is unclear. CDR1 and CDR2 from the germline V gene are SGHRS and YFSETQ. CDR3 size: 15 residues. CDR3 DNA sequence: TGCGTCAGCAGCTTGCAAGACAACCTACAGAACGAGCAGTACTTC. It codes for CVSSLQDNLQNEQYF.

V is TRBV2 and J is TRBJ2-1; tentative D call: TRBD2 (6 bases). Trimming left V 6 bases short and J 4 bases short, with 10 bases between. Germline CDR1 reads SNHLY; CDR2 reads FYNNEI. This CDR3 comprises 13 residues. This CDR3 is CASSGLNYNEQFF. CDR3 nucleotide sequence: TGTGCCAGCAGCGGACTAAATTACAATGAGCAGTTCTTC.

The rearrangement joins TRBV12-3 or TRBV12-4 to TRBJ1-1; D gene unclear. With 3 bases removed from V and 1 base from J, the gap between germline ends came to 3 bases. This CDR3 is built from 12 residues. DNA of the CDR3: TGTGCCAGCAGTTTTAGGAACACTGAAGCTTTCTTT. This codes for CASSFRNTEAFF.

The V gene is TRBV24-1, the J gene TRBJ2-7; 7 bases align to TRBD2. Germline assignment: CDR1 KGHDR and CDR2 SFDVKD. CDR3 size: 17 residues. Trimming at V came to 1 base and at J to 0 bases, leaving 8 bases not matched to a gene. CDR3 sequence (DNA): TGTGCCACCAGTGATTTACCCCGGGAGGCCCACTCCTACGAGCAGTACTTC. Its translation is CATSDLPREAHSYEQYF.

The CDR3 here is CASSLRGEATDTQYF. CDR3 in DNA: TGCGCCAGCAGCTTGCGGGGGGAGGCAACAGATACGCAGTATTTT. V usage is TRBV5-1 and J usage is TRBJ2-3; the match to TRBD2 covers 7 bases. CDR1 is SGHRS and CDR2 is YFSETQ in the germline V gene. The CDR3 is 15 amino acids. J gave up 3 bases and V 1 base, and 5 bases lay outside the gene matches. Full variable domain (outside the CDR3, taken from reference TRBV5-1 and TRBJ2-3): KAGVTQTPRYLIKTRGQQVTLSCSPISGHRSVSWYQQTPGQGLQFLFEYFSETQRNKGNFPGRFSGRQFSNSRSEMNVSTLELGDSALYLCASSLRGEATDTQYFGPGTRLTVL.

V is TRBV12-3 or TRBV12-4 and J is TRBJ1-5; the D gene is possibly TRBD1 (5 bases). V lost 3 bases and J 2 bases, leaving 5 bases between the germline ends. This CDR3 has 13 amino acids. CDR3 in DNA: TGTGCCAGCAGTTTGACAGGCAATCAGCCCCAGCATTTT. Protein product: CASSLTGNQPQHF.

This clone came up a few times. The chain uses TRBV6-6 and TRBJ1-5; D gene unclear. Trimming removed 7 bases from V and 7 bases from J, with 14 bases in between. The germline CDR1 and CDR2 sequences are MNHNY and SVGAGI (reference sequence). The CDR3 contains 13 residues. For the CDR3, the DNA is TGTGCCAGCACCGCCAGCGATAGACAGCCCCAGCATTTT. Its translation is CASTASDRQPQHF.